In this sample, the clone carrying this T cell receptor beta chain turned up a few times. The sort gate was single viable CD3+CD4+CD8-CD45RO+ cells for memory CD4+ T cells. Generated by immunoSEQ multiplex PCR, the TCRdb table keeps only in-frame clones and is missing some. The sample holds tens of thousands of clones, roughly four fifths seen once. CDR3 size: 13 residues. The V end was cut by 3 bases, the J end by 1 base, with 6 bases between. Germline lookup yields CDR1 MRHNA and CDR2 SNTAGT. This sample stems from a study of memory CD4+ T cells and cytomegalovirus serostatus. This sequence was found in an adult in good health and CMV-seronegative. The genes are TRBV6-4 and TRBJ1-1; no clear D. The sequenced material came from memory CD4+ T cells from blood. CDR3 bases: TGTGCCAGCAGTGATCGGCCGAACACTGAAGCTTTCTTT. Translation gives CASSDRPNTEAFF.